This T cell receptor beta chain was captured by sequencing in a study of cytomegalovirus exposure and HLA in healthy donors. General study points: Clusters of TCRs from the first cohort tended to co-occur in the roughly 120 validation repertoires (as a later analysis found). Most TCR sequences were rare, but some public TCRs occurred in many donors. Overall, roughly 160 TCR beta chains were annotated as cytomegalovirus-associated.

The germline CDR1 and CDR2 sequences are SGHDN and FVKESK. V was trimmed by 1 base and J by 5 bases, leaving 17 bases between them. This CDR3 comprises 16 residues. Worth noting for this clone: Its antigen is as yet unknown.

Method: immunoSEQ multiplex PCR; TCRdb's copy keeps in-frame clones and lacks some. This sample has some 260,000 clones, with over 75% found just once. An approximately 120-subject validation cohort, separate from the roughly 680-subject first cohort, supplied the donors. The source is a man aged 18 to 30 in good health and CMV-seropositive. V gene TRBV14 combines with J gene TRBJ2-5, with D perhaps matching TRBD2 (6 bases). Source material: PBMCs. The CDR3 nucleotides are TGTGCCAGCAGCCAAGTTCGCGGACTACCTCTCGAGACCCAGTACTTC. This codes for CASSQVRGLPLETQYF.